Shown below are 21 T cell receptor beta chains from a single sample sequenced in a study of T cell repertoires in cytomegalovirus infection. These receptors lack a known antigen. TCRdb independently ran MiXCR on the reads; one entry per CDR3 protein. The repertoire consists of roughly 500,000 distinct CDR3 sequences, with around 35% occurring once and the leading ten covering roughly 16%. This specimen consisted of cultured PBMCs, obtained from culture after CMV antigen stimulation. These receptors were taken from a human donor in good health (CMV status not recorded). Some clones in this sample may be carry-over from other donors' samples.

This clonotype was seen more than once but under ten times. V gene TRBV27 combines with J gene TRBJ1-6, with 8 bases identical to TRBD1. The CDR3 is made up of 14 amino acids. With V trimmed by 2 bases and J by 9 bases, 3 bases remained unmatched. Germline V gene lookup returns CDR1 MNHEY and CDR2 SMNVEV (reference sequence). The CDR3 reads CASSLAGTGSPLHF. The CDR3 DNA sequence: TGTGCCAGCAGTTTAGCCGGGACAGGTTCACCCCTCCACTTT.

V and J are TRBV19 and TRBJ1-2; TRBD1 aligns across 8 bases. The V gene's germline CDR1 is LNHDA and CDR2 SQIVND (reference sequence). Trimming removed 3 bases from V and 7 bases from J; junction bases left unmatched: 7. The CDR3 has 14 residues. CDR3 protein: CASSIGQGISGYTF. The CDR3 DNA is TGTGCCAGTAGTATTGGACAGGGAATTAGTGGCTACACCTTC.

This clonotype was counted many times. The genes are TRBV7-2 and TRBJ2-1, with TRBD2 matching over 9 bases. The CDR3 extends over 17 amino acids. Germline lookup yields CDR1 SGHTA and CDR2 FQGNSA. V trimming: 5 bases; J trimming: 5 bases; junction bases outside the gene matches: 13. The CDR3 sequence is CASSPLGWVAGDNEQFF. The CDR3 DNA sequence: TGTGCCAGCAGCCCTCTAGGTTGGGTAGCGGGAGACAATGAGCAGTTCTTC.

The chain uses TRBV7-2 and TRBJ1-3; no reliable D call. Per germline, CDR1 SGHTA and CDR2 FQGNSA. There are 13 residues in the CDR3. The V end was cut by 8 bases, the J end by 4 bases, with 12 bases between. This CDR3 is CASATLQGNTIYF. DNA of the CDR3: TGTGCCAGCGCGACCCTCCAGGGAAACACCATATATTTT.

In DNA form, the CDR3 reads TGTGCCAGCAGCCCCACGACCGGTCTGGCCGGGGGCACTGAAGCTTTCTTT. It encodes CASSPTTGLAGGTEAFF. The chain employs TRBV7-2 and TRBJ1-1, with D possibly matching TRBD1 (5 bases). CDR1 and CDR2 (germline): SGHTA, FQGNSA. Deletions cut 5 bases from V and 4 bases from J, with 23 bases between. The CDR3 is 17 amino acids.

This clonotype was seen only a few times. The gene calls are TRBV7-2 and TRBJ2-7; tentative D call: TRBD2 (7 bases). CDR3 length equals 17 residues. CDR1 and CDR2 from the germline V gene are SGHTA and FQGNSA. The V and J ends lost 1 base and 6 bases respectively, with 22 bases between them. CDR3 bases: TGTGCCAGCAGCTTAGTGGGTGGGGGGGGCATTAATTCCGAGCAGTACGTC. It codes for CASSLVGGGGINSEQYV.

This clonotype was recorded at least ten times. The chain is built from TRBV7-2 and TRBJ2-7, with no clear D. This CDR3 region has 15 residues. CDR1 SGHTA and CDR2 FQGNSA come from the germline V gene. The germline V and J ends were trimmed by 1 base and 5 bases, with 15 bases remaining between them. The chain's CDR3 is CASSLGAANRDEQYF. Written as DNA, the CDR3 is TGTGCCAGCAGCTTAGGGGCAGCAAATAGGGACGAGCAGTACTTC.

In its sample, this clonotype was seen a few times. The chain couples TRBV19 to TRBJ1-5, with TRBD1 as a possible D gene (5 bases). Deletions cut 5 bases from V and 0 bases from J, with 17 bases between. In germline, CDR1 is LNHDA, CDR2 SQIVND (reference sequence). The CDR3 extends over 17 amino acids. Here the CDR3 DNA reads TGTGCCAGTAGTGGGGAGGTCGGGGGATATAGCAATCAGCCCCAGCATTTT. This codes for CASSGEVGGYSNQPQHF.

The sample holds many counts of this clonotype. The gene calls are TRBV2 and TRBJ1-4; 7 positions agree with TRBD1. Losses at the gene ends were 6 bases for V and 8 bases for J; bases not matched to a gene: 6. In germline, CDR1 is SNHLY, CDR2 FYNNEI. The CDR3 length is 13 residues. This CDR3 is CASSVGQREKLFF. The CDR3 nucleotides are TGTGCCAGCAGCGTGGGACAGCGGGAAAAACTGTTTTTT.

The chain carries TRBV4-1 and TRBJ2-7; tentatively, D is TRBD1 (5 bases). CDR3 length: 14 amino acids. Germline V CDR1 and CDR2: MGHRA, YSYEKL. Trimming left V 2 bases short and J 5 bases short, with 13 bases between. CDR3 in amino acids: CASSQPQGGNEQYF. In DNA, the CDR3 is TGCGCCAGCAGCCAACCCCAGGGTGGGAACGAGCAGTACTTC.

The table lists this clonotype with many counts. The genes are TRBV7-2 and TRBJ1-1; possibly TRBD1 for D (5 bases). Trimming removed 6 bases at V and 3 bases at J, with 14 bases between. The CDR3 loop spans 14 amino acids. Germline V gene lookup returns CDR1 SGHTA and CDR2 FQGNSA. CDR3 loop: CASSSSGSHTEAFF. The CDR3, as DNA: TGTGCCAGCAGTTCCTCAGGGTCCCACACTGAAGCTTTCTTT.

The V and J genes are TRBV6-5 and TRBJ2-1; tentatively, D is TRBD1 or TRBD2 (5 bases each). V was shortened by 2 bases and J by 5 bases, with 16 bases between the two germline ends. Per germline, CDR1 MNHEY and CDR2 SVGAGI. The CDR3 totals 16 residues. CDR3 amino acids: CASSYPSRDPNNEQFF. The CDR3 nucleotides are TGTGCCAGCAGTTACCCGAGTCGGGACCCAAACAATGAGCAGTTCTTC.

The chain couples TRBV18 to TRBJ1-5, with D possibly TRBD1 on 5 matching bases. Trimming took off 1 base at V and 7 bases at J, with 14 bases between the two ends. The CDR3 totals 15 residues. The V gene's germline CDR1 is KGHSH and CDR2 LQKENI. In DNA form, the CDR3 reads TGTGCCAGCTCACCACGGCAGGGTGGGGACCAGCCCCAGCATTTT. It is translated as CASSPRQGGDQPQHF.

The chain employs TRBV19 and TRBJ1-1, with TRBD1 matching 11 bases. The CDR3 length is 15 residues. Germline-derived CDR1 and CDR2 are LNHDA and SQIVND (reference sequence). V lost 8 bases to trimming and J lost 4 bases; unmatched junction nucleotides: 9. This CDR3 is CASPNWDRGSTEAFF. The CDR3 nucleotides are TGTGCCAGTCCCAATTGGGACAGGGGGAGCACTGAAGCTTTCTTT.

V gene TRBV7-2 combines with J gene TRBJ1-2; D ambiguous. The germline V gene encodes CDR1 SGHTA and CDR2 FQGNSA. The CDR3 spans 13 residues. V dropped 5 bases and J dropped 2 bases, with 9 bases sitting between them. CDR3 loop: CASSMTANYGYTF. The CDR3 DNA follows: TGTGCCAGCAGCATGACGGCGAACTATGGCTACACCTTC.

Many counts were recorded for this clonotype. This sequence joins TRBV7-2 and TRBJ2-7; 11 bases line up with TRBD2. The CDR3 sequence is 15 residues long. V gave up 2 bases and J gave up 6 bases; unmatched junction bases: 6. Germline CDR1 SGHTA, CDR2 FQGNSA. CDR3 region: CASSLLAGGPGEQYF. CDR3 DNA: TGTGCCAGCAGCTTATTAGCGGGAGGGCCAGGCGAGCAGTACTTC.

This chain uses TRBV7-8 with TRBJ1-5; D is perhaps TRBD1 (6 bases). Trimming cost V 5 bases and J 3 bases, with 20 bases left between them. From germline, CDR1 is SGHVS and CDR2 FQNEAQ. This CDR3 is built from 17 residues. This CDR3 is CASSHRKDRSYNQPQHF. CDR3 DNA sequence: TGTGCCAGCAGCCACCGTAAGGACAGAAGTTACAATCAGCCCCAGCATTTT.

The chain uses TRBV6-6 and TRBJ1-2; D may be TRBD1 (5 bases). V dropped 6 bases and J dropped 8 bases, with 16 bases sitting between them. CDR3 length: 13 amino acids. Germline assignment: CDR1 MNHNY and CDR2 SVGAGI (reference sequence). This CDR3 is CASRSAQGGGYTF. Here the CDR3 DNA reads TGTGCCAGCAGATCCGCTCAGGGAGGCGGCTACACCTTC.

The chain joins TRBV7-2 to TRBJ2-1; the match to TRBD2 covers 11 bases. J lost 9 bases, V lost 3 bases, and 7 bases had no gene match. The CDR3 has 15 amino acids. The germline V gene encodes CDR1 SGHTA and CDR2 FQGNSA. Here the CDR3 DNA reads TGTGCCAGCAGCTTGAGTAGCGGGAGGGCCAGTGAGCAGTTCTTC. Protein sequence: CASSLSSGRASEQFF.

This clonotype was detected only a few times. The DNA of the CDR3 is TGTGCCAGCAGCCTGTGGGATGACTCCTACAATGAGCAGTTCTTC. It is translated as CASSLWDDSYNEQFF. This chain connects TRBV6-5 to TRBJ2-1, with D unresolved. The CDR3 covers 15 residues. The V end lost 6 bases, the J end lost 0 bases, and 12 bases lay between the germline ends. CDR1 and CDR2 (germline): MNHEY, SVGAGI.

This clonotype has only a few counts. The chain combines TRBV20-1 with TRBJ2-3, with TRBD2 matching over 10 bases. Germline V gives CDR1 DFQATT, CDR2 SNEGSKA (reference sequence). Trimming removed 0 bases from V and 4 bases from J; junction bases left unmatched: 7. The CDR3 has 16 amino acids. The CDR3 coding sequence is TGCAGTGCTAGAGATTCCCTAGCGGGAGAGTCAGATACGCAGTATTTT. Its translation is CSARDSLAGESDTQYF.